This T cell receptor (beta chain) appears in the sequencing data of a study of cytomegalovirus exposure and HLA in healthy donors. Across the study: A later analysis reported the 120 or so validation repertoires used the same platform as the approximately 660 first-cohort repertoires. Study-level findings and limits: Reportedly, diagnosis of cytomegalovirus status by the classifier showed high specificity and sensitivity. Across donors, most TCRs were seen rarely, yet some public ones were widespread.

The donors were members of the roughly 130-subject validation cohort (separate from the roughly 700-subject first cohort). Trimming took 3 bases from V and 4 from J; bases not matched to a gene: 9. The CDR3 is 15 amino acids. The germline V gene has CDR1 SGHDT and CDR2 YYEEEE. Comment on this clone: Its target is unknown.

Repertoires were generated with immunoSEQ multiplex PCR, while TCRdb's copy carries only in-frame clones and drops some. The sample holds roughly 100,000 clones, over 85% seen once. The sequence was obtained from a woman aged 18-29 years in good health and CMV-seronegative. Sequenced input: PBMCs. The V and J genes are TRBV5-6 and TRBJ1-1; 7 nucleotides agree with TRBD1. The CDR3 region has the DNA TGTGCCAGCAGCTGGGTACGACAGGGAAGCACTGAAGCTTTCTTT. Its translation: CASSWVRQGSTEAFF.